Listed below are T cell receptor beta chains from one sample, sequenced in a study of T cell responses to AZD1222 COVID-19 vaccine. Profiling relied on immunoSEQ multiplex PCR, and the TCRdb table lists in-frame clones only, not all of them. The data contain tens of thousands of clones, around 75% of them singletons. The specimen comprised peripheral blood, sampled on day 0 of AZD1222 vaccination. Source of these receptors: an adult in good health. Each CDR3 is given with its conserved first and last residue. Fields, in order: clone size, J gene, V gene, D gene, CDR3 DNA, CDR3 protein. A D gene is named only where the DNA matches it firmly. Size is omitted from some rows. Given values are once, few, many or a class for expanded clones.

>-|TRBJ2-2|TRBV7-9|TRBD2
TGTGCCAGCACGCGGGGGGATGCCGGGGAGCTGTTTTTT
CASTRGDAGELFF
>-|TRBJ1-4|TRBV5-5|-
TGTGCCAGCCAGCCGGGGGGGCTAAGTGGTGAAAAACTGTTTTTT
CASQPGGLSGEKLFF
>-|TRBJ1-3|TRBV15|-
TGTGCCAGCGGACAGACCTCTGGAAACACCATATATTTT
CASGQTSGNTIYF
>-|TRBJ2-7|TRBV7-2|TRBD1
TGTGCCAGCAGCGTCGCGACAGGGGATTACTACGAGCAGTACTTC
CASSVATGDYYEQYF
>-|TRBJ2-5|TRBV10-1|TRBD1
TGCGCCAGCAGTGAAGGGGACAGAACTGAGACCCAGTACTTC
CASSEGDRTETQYF
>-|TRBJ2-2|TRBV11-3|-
TGTGCCAGTTCAGGGACGGAGAACACCGGGGAGCTGTTTTTT
CASSGTENTGELFF
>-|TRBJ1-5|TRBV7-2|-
TGTGCCAGCAGCTCAGGTGTCGATCAGCCCCAGCATTTT
CASSSGVDQPQHF
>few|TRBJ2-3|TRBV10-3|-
TGTGCCATCAGGGGACTTGGTAGCACAGATACGCAGTATTTT
CAIRGLGSTDTQYF
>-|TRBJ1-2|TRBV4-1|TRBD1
TGCGCCAGCAGCCAACGGACAGGCACCTATGGCTACACCTTC
CASSQRTGTYGYTF
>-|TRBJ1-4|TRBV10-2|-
TGCGCCAGCAGTGAGGGTCGGCGTAATGAAAAACTGTTTTTT
CASSEGRRNEKLFF
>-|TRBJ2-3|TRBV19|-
TGTGCCAGTAGTATAGGTCAGGGGTCGGATACGCAGTATTTT
CASSIGQGSDTQYF
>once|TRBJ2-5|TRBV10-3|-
TGTGCCATCAGTGAGGCAGGGGAGCAGACCCAGTACTTC
CAISEAGEQTQYF
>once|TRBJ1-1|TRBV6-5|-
TGTGCCAGCTTATCGGGGGCAGGGGTGAACACTGAAGCTTTCTTT
CASLSGAGVNTEAFF
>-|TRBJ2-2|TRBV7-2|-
TGTGCCAGCAGGCGGGACCTCCGGAGGACCGGGGAGCTGTTTTTT
CASRRDLRRTGELFF
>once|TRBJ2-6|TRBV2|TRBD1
TGTGCCAGCATGAGGACAGGGCGTCCCTCTGGGGCCAACGTCCTGACTTTC
CASMRTGRPSGANVLTF
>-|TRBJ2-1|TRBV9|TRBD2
TGTGCCAGCAGCGTACAGCGGGGGGGCAATGAGCAGTTCTTC
CASSVQRGGNEQFF
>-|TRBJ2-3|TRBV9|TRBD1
TGTGCCAGCAGCGTAGAGGACAGGGGGCTTGTGCAGTATTTT
CASSVEDRGLVQYF
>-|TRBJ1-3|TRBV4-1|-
TGCGCCAGCAGCCAACCCCTCCGTGAAAAACTTGGAAACACCATATATTTT
CASSQPLREKLGNTIYF
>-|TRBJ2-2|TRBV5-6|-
TGTGCCAGCAGCCCGAGGACCGGCACCGGGGAGCTGTTTTTT
CASSPRTGTGELFF
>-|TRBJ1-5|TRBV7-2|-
TGTGCCAGCAGCCCCCAAGGGGATCAGCCCCAGCATTTT
CASSPQGDQPQHF
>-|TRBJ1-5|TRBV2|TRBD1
TGTGCCAGCAGTCTTCGGACAGGGAATCAGCCCCAGCATTTT
CASSLRTGNQPQHF
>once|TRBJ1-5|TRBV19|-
TGTGCCAGTAACCCGTTCTCGGTGGCAGTAGATAGCAATCAGCCCCAGCATTTT
CASNPFSVAVDSNQPQHF
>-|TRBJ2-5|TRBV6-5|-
TGTGCCACCCAGAGAGGGTTTACAGAGACCCAGTACTTC
CATQRGFTETQYF
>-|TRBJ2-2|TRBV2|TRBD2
TGTGCCAGCCTTGCGGGGGTTAACACCGGGGAGCTGTTTTTT
CASLAGVNTGELFF
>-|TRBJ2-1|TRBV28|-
TGTGCCAGCACGGGCGGGGCCCTCTACAATGAGCAGTTCTTC
CASTGGALYNEQFF
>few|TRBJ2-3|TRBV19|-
TGTGCCAGCCGAGCCCCGAACCGGGATACGCAGTATTTT
CASRAPNRDTQYF
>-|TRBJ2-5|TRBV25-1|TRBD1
TGTGCCAGCAGTGAATGGACAGGGAAAGAGACCCAGTACTTC
CASSEWTGKETQYF
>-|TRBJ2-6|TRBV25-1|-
TGTGCCAGCAGTGCTGAGGGGAGGGGGTCTGGGGCCAACGTCCTGACTTTC
CASSAEGRGSGANVLTF